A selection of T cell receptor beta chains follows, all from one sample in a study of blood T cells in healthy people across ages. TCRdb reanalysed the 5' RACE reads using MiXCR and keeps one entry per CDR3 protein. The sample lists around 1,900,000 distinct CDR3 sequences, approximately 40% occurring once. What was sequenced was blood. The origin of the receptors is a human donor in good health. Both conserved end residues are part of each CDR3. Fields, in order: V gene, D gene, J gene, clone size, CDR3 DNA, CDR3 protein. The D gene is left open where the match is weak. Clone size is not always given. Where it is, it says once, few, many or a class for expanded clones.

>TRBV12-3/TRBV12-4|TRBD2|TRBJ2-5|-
TGTGCCAGCAGCCCAATTGGGACTAGAGGGGAGACCCAGTACTTC
CASSPIGTRGETQYF
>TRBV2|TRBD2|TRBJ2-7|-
TGTGCCAGCAGTGAAGGGGTAGCGGGGATCTACGAGCAGTACTTC
CASSEGVAGIYEQYF
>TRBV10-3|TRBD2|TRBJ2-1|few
TGTGCCATCACCGATACTAGCGGGGGGCGCTCCTACAATGAGCAGTTCTTC
CAITDTSGGRSYNEQFF
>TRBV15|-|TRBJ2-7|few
TGTGCCACCGGCCGGGGGCTCTCCTACGAGCAGTACTTC
CATGRGLSYEQYF
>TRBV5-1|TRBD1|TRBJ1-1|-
TGCGCCAGCAGCAGAGACAGGGTGGAGAACATTGAAGCTTTCTTT
CASSRDRVENIEAFF
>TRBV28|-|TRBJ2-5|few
TGTGCCAGCTCCCAGCCAGGGACCCTCCAGGGGGGGACCCAGTACTTC
CASSQPGTLQGGTQYF
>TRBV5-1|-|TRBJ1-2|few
TGCGCCAGCAGCTTGGAAGGGTCTGGGAGCTACACCTTC
CASSLEGSGSYTF
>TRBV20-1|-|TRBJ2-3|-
TGCAGTGGGGCCCGGCGCCACCCAGATTATACGCAGTATTTT
CSGARRHPDYTQYF
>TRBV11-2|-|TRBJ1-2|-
TGTGCCAGCAGCTTAAGCCGTTTCGGAACCTATGGCTACACCTTC
CASSLSRFGTYGYTF
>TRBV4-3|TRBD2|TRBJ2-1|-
TGCGCCAGCAGCAGACTAGCGGGAGAGAAATACAATGAGCAGTTCTTC
CASSRLAGEKYNEQFF
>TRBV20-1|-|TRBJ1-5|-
TGCAGTGCTGGTCTTAACCACCAAGGGAATCAGCCCCAGCATTTT
CSAGLNHQGNQPQHF
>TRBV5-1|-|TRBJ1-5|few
TGCGCCAGCAGCTTGGGGGGGGGCCAGAATCAGCCCCAGCATTTT
CASSLGGGQNQPQHF
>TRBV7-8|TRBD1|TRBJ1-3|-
TGTGCCAGCAGCACTACAGTCCCGGGACAGATTACAAGCTCTGGAAACACCATATATTTT
CASSTTVPGQITSSGNTIYF
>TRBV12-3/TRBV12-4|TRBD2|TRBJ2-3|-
TGTGCCAGCAGTTGGACTAGCGAGGGGGAGTCAGATACGCAGTATTTT
CASSWTSEGESDTQYF
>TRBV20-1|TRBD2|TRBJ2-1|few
TGCAGTGCTGAGACTAGCGGCTCCTACAATGAGCAGTTCTTC
CSAETSGSYNEQFF
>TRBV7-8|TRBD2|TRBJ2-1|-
TGTGCCAGCAGCCCAGGACTAGCGGGGGCACCAACTGTATACAATGAGCAGTTCTTC
CASSPGLAGAPTVYNEQFF
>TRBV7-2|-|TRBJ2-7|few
TGTGCCAGCAGCTTAGGTCGGCTGGGTCCCTACGAGCAGTACTTC
CASSLGRLGPYEQYF
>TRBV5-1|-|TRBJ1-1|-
TGCGCCAGCAGAGCGGGCCACAGGAACACTGAAGCTTTCTTT
CASRAGHRNTEAFF